A single sample gave rise to the 25 T cell receptor beta chains below, sequenced in a study of control samples from healthy donors and cancer patients. The method was immunoSEQ multiplex PCR; TCRdb's version includes in-frame clones alone and lacks a portion of them. The profile shows roughly 370,000 clones, 90% of them singletons. Specimen: PBMCs. The receptor source for this set is a middle-aged man with head and neck cancer.

This chain connects TRBV5-1 to TRBJ2-1, with 7 bases aligning to TRBD2. V lost 0 bases, J lost 0 bases, and 6 bases stayed unmatched. The CDR3 consists of 17 residues. Germline V gene sequence: CDR1 SGHRS, CDR2 YFSETQ. The CDR3 bases are TGCGCCAGCAGCTTGGGGTCAGCGGGGTCCTCCTACAATGAGCAGTTCTTC. Translating it yields CASSLGSAGSSYNEQFF. The whole variable domain, filled in from reference TRBV5-1 and TRBJ2-1, reads KAGVTQTPRYLIKTRGQQVTLSCSPISGHRSVSWYQQTPGQGLQFLFEYFSETQRNKGNFPGRFSGRQFSNSRSEMNVSTLELGDSALYLCASSLGSAGSSYNEQFFGPGTRLTVL.

The V and J genes are TRBV12-3 or TRBV12-4 and TRBJ2-1, with 7 bases matching TRBD1. This CDR3 is 13 amino acids long. Trimming took 3 bases from V and 4 from J; bases not matched to a gene: 0. The CDR3: CASSLGQYNEQFF. DNA of the CDR3: TGTGCCAGCAGTTTGGGACAGTACAATGAGCAGTTCTTC.

This clone occurred once. Within the sample, other DNA sequences also encode this same CDR3. The rearrangement joins TRBV7-2 to TRBJ1-5; TRBD1 matches at 8 bases. This CDR3 has 13 amino acids. Germline CDR1 SGHTA, CDR2 FQGNSA. The trim removed 5 bases at V and 7 bases at J, leaving 4 bases unmatched. CDR3 in DNA: TGTGCCAGCAGCGCACAGGGGGACCAGCCCCAGCATTTT. It encodes CASSAQGDQPQHF.

This clone came up a few times. The chain is built from TRBV3-1 (or the pseudogene TRBV3-2) and TRBJ1-6; 7 bases are a match to TRBD1. CDR1 is LGHDT and CDR2 is YNNKEL in the germline V gene (reference sequence). The CDR3 loop spans 18 amino acids. The junction had 7 bases not matched to a gene; V was cut back by 2 bases and J by 0 bases. The CDR3 bases are TGTGCCAGCAGCCAACCCCGACAGGGTAGCTCCTATAATTCACCCCTCCACTTT. Its translation is CASSQPRQGSSYNSPLHF.

The rearrangement uses TRBV10-3 and TRBJ2-1, with TRBD2 identical over 10 bases. The V segment lost 6 bases and the J segment 3 bases; nucleotides outside the gene matches: 5. Germline V gene lookup returns CDR1 ENHRY and CDR2 SYGVKD. This CDR3 has 15 amino acids. CDR3 in amino acids: CAIRARTSGYNEQFF. Written as DNA, the CDR3 is TGTGCCATCAGAGCAAGGACTAGCGGCTACAATGAGCAGTTCTTC.

The CDR3 DNA is TGTGCCAGCAGTTACGGATTGGATCTCAGCTATGGCTACACCTTC. Amino acids: CASSYGLDLSYGYTF. The V and J genes are TRBV6-5 and TRBJ1-2; D is uncertain. The V and J ends lost 2 bases and 4 bases respectively, with 14 bases between them. Germline CDR1 MNHEY, CDR2 SVGAGI. CDR3 length: 15 residues.

The J gene is TRBJ1-1, the V gene TRBV30; unclear D gene. The ends were cut back, 4 bases at V and 7 bases at J, with 10 bases in the middle. Germline V gene lookup returns CDR1 GTSNPN and CDR2 SVGIG (reference sequence). The CDR3 has 11 amino acids. DNA of the CDR3: TGTGCCTGGAAGTTTAGGGTTGAAGCTTTCTTT. Amino acids: CAWKFRVEAFF.

J is TRBJ1-5 and V is TRBV7-2; D is unclear. CDR3 length: 16 residues. Germline V CDR1 and CDR2: SGHTA, FQGNSA. V was shortened by 5 bases and J by 0 bases, with 14 bases between the two germline ends. The CDR3 bases are TGTGCCAGCAGCCCGAGCCTGCGGACTAGCAATCAGCCCCAGCATTTT. It yields the protein CASSPSLRTSNQPQHF.

The J gene is TRBJ1-6, the V gene TRBV30; 8 bases align to TRBD1. The CDR3 loop spans 12 amino acids. The germline gives CDR1 GTSNPN, CDR2 SVGIG (reference sequence). J gave up 7 bases and V 5 bases, and 1 base lay outside the gene matches. CDR3 sequence (DNA): TGTGCCTGGGGACAGGGAAATTCACCCCTCCACTTT. Translation: CAWGQGNSPLHF.

This clone was counted only a few times. The chain uses TRBV28 and TRBJ1-1; D remains unclear. CDR1 and CDR2 from the germline V gene are MDHEN and SYDVKM. The CDR3 consists of 13 residues. Trimming took 2 bases from V and 0 from J, leaving 4 bases between them. The CDR3 reads CASSLKVNTEAFF. In nucleotides, the CDR3 is TGTGCCAGCAGTTTAAAGGTGAACACTGAAGCTTTCTTT.

This chain joins TRBV18 and TRBJ2-5; weak D call: TRBD1 (5 bases). The CDR3 is 14 residues long. Germline V lookup: CDR1 KGHSH, CDR2 LQKENI. V was trimmed by 3 bases and J by 4 bases, leaving 12 bases between them. The CDR3 region is CASSPSLGAETQYF. The CDR3 DNA reads TGTGCCAGCTCACCTTCCCTAGGGGCAGAGACCCAGTACTTC.

The chain employs TRBV7-3 and TRBJ2-1; possibly TRBD1 or TRBD2 for D (5 bases each). Between the trimmed V and J ends, which lost 1 base and 2 bases, there was a span of 9 bases. Germline V CDR1 and CDR2: SGHTA, FQGTGA. This CDR3 spans 15 amino acids. The CDR3, as DNA: TGTGCCAGCAGCTTAATTCCGGGGCCCTACAATGAGCAGTTCTTC. Translating gives CASSLIPGPYNEQFF.

The chain joins TRBV18 to TRBJ2-7; TRBD2 aligns across 14 bases. J was trimmed by 2 bases and V by 3 bases; bases with no gene match: 3. This CDR3 region has 16 residues. Germline V gene sequence: CDR1 KGHSH, CDR2 LQKENI. The DNA of the CDR3 is TGTGCCAGCTCACCGCCGGGACTAGCGGGAGCCTACGAGCAGTACTTC. The encoded protein is CASSPPGLAGAYEQYF. Together with reference TRBV18 and TRBJ2-7, the CDR3 gives the full variable domain: NAGVMQNPRHLVRRRGQEARLRCSPMKGHSHVYWYRQLPEEGLKFMVYLQKENIIDESGMPKERFSAEFPKEGPSILRIQQVVRGDSAAYFCASSPPGLAGAYEQYFGPGTRLTVT.

CDR3 DNA sequence: TGTGCCAGCAGCCCGGGGGATACTAGCACAGATACGCAGTATTTT. As protein: CASSPGDTSTDTQYF. The rearrangement uses TRBV28 and TRBJ2-3, with D possibly being TRBD2 (6 bases). Germline V gene lookup returns CDR1 MDHEN and CDR2 SYDVKM. V was trimmed by 6 bases and J by 0 bases, leaving 13 bases between them. The CDR3 totals 15 residues.

The chain has TRBV12-3 or TRBV12-4 and TRBJ2-7, with D hard to call. V was pared by 5 bases and J by 0 bases, with 8 bases between. CDR3 length: 13 amino acids. For the CDR3, the DNA is TGTGCCAGCAGTCCCGCAGTCTCCTACGAGCAGTACTTC. Its translation: CASSPAVSYEQYF.

This clone showed up just a few times. V usage is TRBV27 and J usage is TRBJ2-7; unclear D gene. V lost 2 bases to trimming and J lost 1 base, with 6 bases between them. CDR1 MNHEY and CDR2 SMNVEV come from the germline V gene (reference sequence). CDR3 length: 13 residues. The chain's CDR3 is CASSLKRSYEQYF. CDR3 in DNA: TGTGCCAGCAGTTTAAAGAGATCCTACGAGCAGTACTTC.

The CDR3 is CASSFYLGTGITYEQYF. The DNA of the CDR3 is TGTGCCAGCAGCTTTTATCTCGGGACAGGGATAACCTACGAGCAGTACTTC. V is TRBV5-5 and J is TRBJ2-7, with TRBD1 matching 9 bases. This CDR3 region has 17 residues. Germline loops: CDR1 SGHKS, CDR2 YYEKEE (reference sequence). V gave up 2 bases and J gave up 2 bases; unmatched junction bases: 11.

The V call is TRBV29-1, the J call TRBJ2-1; D unclear. This CDR3 is 13 amino acids long. The V end was cut by 6 bases, the J end by 0 bases, with 9 bases between. Germline CDR1 is SQVTM and CDR2 is ANQGSEA. The CDR3 bases are TGCAGCGTGGTCATAAGCTCCTACAATGAGCAGTTCTTC. Translating gives CSVVISSYNEQFF.

The rearrangement uses TRBV5-6 and TRBJ2-7; 9 bases match TRBD1. V dropped 4 bases and J dropped 0; count of bases not matched to a gene: 8. CDR1 and CDR2 (germline): SGHDT, YYEEEE. The CDR3 is made up of 16 amino acids. CDR3 sequence (DNA): TGTGCCAGCAGCGCCGGGACAGGGACTCTCTCCTACGAGCAGTACTTC. This gives the protein CASSAGTGTLSYEQYF.

The chain joins TRBV5-1 to TRBJ2-1; D might be TRBD2 (6 bases). The V gene's germline CDR1 is SGHRS and CDR2 YFSETQ. The CDR3 runs 15 residues. Trimming took 1 base from V and 0 from J, leaving 8 bases between them. The CDR3 sequence: CASSLWEDSYNEQFF. In DNA, the CDR3 is TGCGCCAGCAGCTTGTGGGAGGACTCCTACAATGAGCAGTTCTTC.

The chain carries TRBV6-1 and TRBJ1-2, with 7 positions matching TRBD1. The length of the CDR3 is 14 residues. J gave up 6 bases and V 2 bases, and 6 bases lay outside the gene matches. Germline assignment: CDR1 MNHNS and CDR2 SASEGT. The CDR3 loop reads CASSERQGRDGYTF. For the CDR3, the DNA is TGTGCCAGCAGTGAACGACAGGGTAGGGATGGCTACACCTTC.

The rearrangement uses TRBV5-6 and TRBJ2-7; D is perhaps TRBD2 (7 bases). The length of the CDR3 is 15 residues. In germline, CDR1 is SGHDT, CDR2 YYEEEE. V was shortened by 6 bases and J by 2 bases, with 18 bases between the two germline ends. The CDR3 here is CASTLGGGEPYEQYF. CDR3 nucleotides: TGTGCCAGCACCCTAGGAGGGGGGGAACCCTACGAGCAGTACTTC.

J is TRBJ2-2 and V is TRBV28; D is undetermined. Per the germline V gene, CDR1 is MDHEN and CDR2 is SYDVKM. The CDR3 has 16 residues. V was pared by 5 bases and J by 0 bases, with 13 bases between. CDR3 loop: CASSPRPRANTGELFF. The CDR3 DNA is TGTGCCAGCAGTCCAAGACCCCGGGCGAACACCGGGGAGCTGTTTTTT. The full variable domain, in which reference TRBV28 and TRBJ2-2 provide the parts outside the CDR3, is DVKVTQSSRYLVKRTGEKVFLECVQDMDHENMFWYRQDPGLGLRLIYFSYDVKMKEKGDIPEGYSVSREKKERFSLILESASTNQTSMYLCASSPRPRANTGELFFGEGSRLTVL.

This rearrangement joins TRBV30 to TRBJ1-1; maybe TRBD1 (6 bases). Germline CDR1 and CDR2: GTSNPN and SVGIG (reference sequence). This CDR3 comprises 13 residues. V gave up 4 bases and J gave up 0 bases, with 9 bases separating them. The CDR3 nucleotides read TGTGCCTGGACCACAGGGATGAACACTGAAGCTTTCTTT. This encodes CAWTTGMNTEAFF.

In DNA, the CDR3 is TGTGCCAGCAGCGTAGAATTGAGTGGTGGGGGGCAAGCGGGCTACACCTTC. Translating it yields CASSVELSGGGQAGYTF. The chain links TRBV9 to TRBJ1-2; possible D gene TRBD1, 6 bases. This CDR3 has 17 amino acids. Looked up from germline, CDR1 is SGDLS and CDR2 is YYNGEE. V lost 0 bases to trimming and J lost 8 bases, with 23 bases between them. Based on the CDR3 plus reference TRBV9 and TRBJ1-2, the full variable domain is DSGVTQTPKHLITATGQRVTLRCSPRSGDLSVYWYQQSLDQGLQFLIQYYNGEERAKGNILERFSAQQFPDLHSELNLSSLELGDSALYFCASSVELSGGGQAGYTFGSGTRLTVV.